This T cell receptor (beta chain) was sequenced during a study of shared clonotypes between healthy human individuals. General observations from the study: It was anticipated that sequencing depth would influence how many clonotypes donors shared.

Concerning this clone itself: Its antigen remains unknown.

Splitting of each subset's genomic DNA was done evenly across several immunoSEQ plates. Repertoires were generated with immunoSEQ multiplex PCR, while TCRdb's copy carries only in-frame clones and drops some. Counted here are about 680,000 clones, 92% occurring once; the ten biggest clones make up approximately 24%. V lost 2 bases to trimming and J lost 5 bases, with 16 bases between them. Per germline, CDR1 LNHDA and CDR2 SQIVND (reference sequence). The CDR3 totals 15 residues. CD8 cells classed as naive were CD45RO-negative and positively selected for CCR7, excluding terminally differentiated effector memory CD45RA+ cells. All the donors were Caucasian adults who lived in Nashville, Tennessee.

V and J are TRBV19 and TRBJ2-7; D is possibly TRBD2 (7 bases). The source is a man younger than 40 in good health. Sequenced: naive CD8+ T cells sorted from blood. Written as DNA, the CDR3 is TGTGCCAGTAGTATACGATTCGGGGGGCGGGACGAGCAGTACTTC. Its translation: CASSIRFGGRDEQYF. Full variable domain (outside the CDR3, taken from reference TRBV19 and TRBJ2-7): DGGITQSPKYLFRKEGQNVTLSCEQNLNHDAMYWYRQDPGQGLRLIYYSQIVNDFQKGDIAEGYSVSREKKESFPLTVTSAQKNPTAFYLCASSIRFGGRDEQYFGPGTRLTVT.